The sequence of this T cell receptor (beta chain) was determined in a study of blood T cell repertoires in COVID-19. The CDR3 runs to 16 residues. CDR1 SGHTA and CDR2 FQGTGA come from the germline V gene. V was clipped by 5 bases and J by 3 bases; unmatched bases: 8. The data were produced by immunoSEQ multiplex PCR, yet TCRdb's version contains in-frame clones alone and is incomplete. The repertoire holds about 190,000 clones, with about 83% as singletons. The TCR was taken from a young woman who had recovered from COVID-19. What was sequenced was peripheral blood. V gene TRBV7-3 combines with J gene TRBJ1-3; 9 bases match TRBD1. The CDR3 loop reads CASSTLGQGNGNTIYF. CDR3 nucleotides: TGTGCCAGCAGCACCCTTGGACAGGGGAATGGAAACACCATATATTTT.